This entry is about one T cell receptor (beta chain). This record comes from a study of cytomegalovirus exposure and HLA in healthy donors. Primers: 60 Vbeta forward and 13 Jbeta reverse. TCRdb keeps only in-frame clones here, not all; method: immunoSEQ multiplex PCR. The table includes around 94,000 clones, roughly four fifths detected once. CDR1 MNHEY and CDR2 SVGAGI come from the germline V gene. CDR3 length: 15 residues. Deletions cut 7 bases from V and 1 base from J, with 16 bases between. V usage is TRBV6-5 and J usage is TRBJ1-1; no firm D call. This TCR was recovered from a woman in her sixties or seventies in good health and CMV-seropositive. Material: PBMCs. The CDR3 bases are TGTGCCAGCAACCCAGCCTGGGGAGGGAACACTGAAGCTTTCTTT. Its protein is CASNPAWGGNTEAFF.